These 4 T cell receptor beta chains were sequenced from one sample in a study of blood T cell repertoires in COVID-19. Profiling relied on immunoSEQ multiplex PCR, and the TCRdb table lists in-frame clones only, not all of them. The sample shows approximately 200,000 clones, around 89% of them seen only once. Sequencing was carried out using peripheral blood. Source of these receptors: a woman aged 25-40 years with acute or convalescent COVID-19.

The rearrangement joins TRBV9 to TRBJ2-2; TRBD1 matches 7 bases. The J segment lost 3 bases and the V segment lost 3 bases, leaving 8 bases of the junction unmatched. The length of the CDR3 is 16 residues. The germline gives CDR1 SGDLS, CDR2 YYNGEE. The CDR3 sequence is CASSDQGDPYTGELFF. The CDR3 DNA follows: TGTGCCAGCAGCGACCAGGGGGATCCGTACACCGGGGAGCTGTTTTTT.

The rearrangement links TRBV28 to TRBJ1-2; D is undetermined. From germline, CDR1 is MDHEN and CDR2 SYDVKM. The CDR3 contains 14 residues. V lost 2 bases, J lost 2 bases, and 9 bases lay in between. The CDR3 bases are TGTGCCAGCAGTTTAAACACCCGAAACTATGGCTACACCTTC. Its translation: CASSLNTRNYGYTF.

The chain carries TRBV29-1 and TRBJ2-3, with D uncertain. Looked up from germline, CDR1 is SQVTM and CDR2 is ANQGSEA. The CDR3 loop spans 12 amino acids. Trimming took 7 bases from V and 3 from J, leaving 11 bases between them. This CDR3 reads CSARSDTDTQYF. CDR3 DNA: TGCAGCGCAAGGAGCGATACAGATACGCAGTATTTT.

This chain connects TRBV27 to TRBJ2-1; perhaps TRBD2 as D (6 bases). Per the germline V gene, CDR1 is MNHEY and CDR2 is SMNVEV (reference sequence). The V end lost 6 bases, the J end lost 2 bases, and 11 bases lay between the germline ends. There are 14 residues in the CDR3. The CDR3 sequence: CASRDSGTYNEQFF. The CDR3 DNA follows: TGTGCCAGCAGGGATAGCGGTACCTACAATGAGCAGTTCTTC.